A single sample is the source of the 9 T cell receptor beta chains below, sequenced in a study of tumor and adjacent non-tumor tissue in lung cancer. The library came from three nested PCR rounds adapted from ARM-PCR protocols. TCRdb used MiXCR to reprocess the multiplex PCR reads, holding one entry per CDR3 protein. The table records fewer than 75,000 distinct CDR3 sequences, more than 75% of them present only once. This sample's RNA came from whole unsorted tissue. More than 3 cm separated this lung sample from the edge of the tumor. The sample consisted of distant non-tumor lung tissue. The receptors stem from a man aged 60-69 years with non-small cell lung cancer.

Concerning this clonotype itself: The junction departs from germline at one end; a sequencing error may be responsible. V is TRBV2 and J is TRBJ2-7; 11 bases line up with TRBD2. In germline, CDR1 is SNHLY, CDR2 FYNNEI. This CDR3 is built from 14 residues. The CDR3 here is CVSIPGLAAYEQYF. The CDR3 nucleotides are TGTGTCAGCATCCCGGGACTAGCGGCCTACGAGCAGTACTTC.

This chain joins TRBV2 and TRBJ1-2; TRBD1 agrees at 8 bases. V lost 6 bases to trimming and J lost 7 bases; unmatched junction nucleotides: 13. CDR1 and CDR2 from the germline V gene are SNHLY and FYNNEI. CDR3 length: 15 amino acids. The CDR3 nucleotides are TGTGCCAGCAGCGCCGTGAATCGGACAGGGCTTGGCTACACCTTC. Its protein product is CASSAVNRTGLGYTF.

CDR3 in amino acids: CASSYPACGSDGQFF. The CDR3 DNA sequence: TGTGCCAGCAGTTACCCCGCCTGTGGTTCGGATGGGCAGTTCTTC. The chain joins TRBV6-1 to TRBJ2-1; D is unresolved. In germline, CDR1 is MNHNS, CDR2 SASEGT. The CDR3 has 15 amino acids. Trimming pared 5 bases from V and 12 bases from J, leaving 23 bases between.

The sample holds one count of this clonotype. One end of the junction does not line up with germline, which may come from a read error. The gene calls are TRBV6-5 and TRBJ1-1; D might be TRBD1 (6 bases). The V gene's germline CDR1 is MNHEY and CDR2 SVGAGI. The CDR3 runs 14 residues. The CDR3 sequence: CASSTAQGRTEDIF. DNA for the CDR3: TGTGCCAGCAGTACCGCCCAGGGGAGGACTGAAGATATCTTT.

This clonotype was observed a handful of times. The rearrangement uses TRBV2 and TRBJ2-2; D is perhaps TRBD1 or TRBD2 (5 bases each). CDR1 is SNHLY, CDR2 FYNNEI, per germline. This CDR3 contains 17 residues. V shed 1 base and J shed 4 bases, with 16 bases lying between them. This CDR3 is CASSEVVGAGGTGELFF. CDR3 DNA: TGTGCCAGCAGTGAAGTTGTCGGGGCAGGTGGCACCGGGGAGCTGTTTTTT.

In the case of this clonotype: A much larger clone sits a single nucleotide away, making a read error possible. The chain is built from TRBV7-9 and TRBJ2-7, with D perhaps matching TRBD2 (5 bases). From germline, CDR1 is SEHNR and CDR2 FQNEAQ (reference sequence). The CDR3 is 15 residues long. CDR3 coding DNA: TGTGCCAGCAGCCAGGCGTGGGAGCCGTCCTACGACCAGTACTTC. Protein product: CASSQAWEPSYDQYF.

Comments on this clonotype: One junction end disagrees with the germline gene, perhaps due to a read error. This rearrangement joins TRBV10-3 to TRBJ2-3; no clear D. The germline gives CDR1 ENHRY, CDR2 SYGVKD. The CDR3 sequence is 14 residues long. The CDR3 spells CVISAGSNTDTQYF. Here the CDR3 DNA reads TGTGTCATCAGTGCCGGGTCTAACACAGATACGCAGTATTTT.

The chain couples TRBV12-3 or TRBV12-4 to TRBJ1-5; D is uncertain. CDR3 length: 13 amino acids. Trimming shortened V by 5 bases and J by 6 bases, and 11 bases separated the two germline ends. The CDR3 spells CASSLLSVQPQHF. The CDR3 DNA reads TGTGCCAGCAGTCTCCTCAGTGTTCAGCCCCAGCATTTT.

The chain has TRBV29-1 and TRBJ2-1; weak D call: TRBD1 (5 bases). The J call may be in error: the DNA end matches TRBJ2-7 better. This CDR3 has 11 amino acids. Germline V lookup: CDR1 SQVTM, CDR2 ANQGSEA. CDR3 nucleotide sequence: TGCAGCGTGCGAAGGGGTCCTGAGCAGTACTTC. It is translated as CSVRRGPEQYF.